These 6 T cell receptor beta chains were all obtained from the same sample, sequenced in a study of identical twins. A single record per CDR3 protein comes from TCRdb applying MiXCR to the 5' RACE reads. Of about 550,000 distinct CDR3 sequences in the sample, more than 20% were seen once. These data also formed part of another study, on yellow fever vaccine responses in identical twins.

The source material was CD4+ T cells sorted from blood. Receptor source: a woman aged 18-29 years in good health.

This sequence joins TRBV6-5 and TRBJ2-3, with D unresolved. This CDR3 comprises 14 residues. Trimming removed 2 bases from V and 0 bases from J, with 6 bases in between. Germline values: CDR1 MNHEY, CDR2 SVGAGI. CDR3 residues: CASSYSHSTDTQYF. Here the CDR3 DNA reads TGTGCCAGCAGTTACAGTCATAGCACAGATACGCAGTATTTT.

The CDR3 loop reads CASSPTSGQGGAGELFF. CDR3 sequence (DNA): TGTGCCAGCAGCCCTACTTCCGGACAGGGTGGAGCCGGGGAGCTGTTTTTT. V gene TRBV6-1 combines with J gene TRBJ2-2; the match to TRBD1 covers 8 bases. CDR1 MNHNS and CDR2 SASEGT come from the germline V gene. CDR3 length: 17 residues. Trimming took 6 bases from V and 6 from J; bases not matched to a gene: 15.

V usage is TRBV3-1 and J usage is TRBJ2-7; TRBD2 matches at 9 bases. V dropped 3 bases and J dropped 6; count of bases not matched to a gene: 9. Germline values: CDR1 LGHDT, CDR2 YNNKEL (reference sequence). The CDR3 loop spans 15 amino acids. CDR3 sequence: CASSHRVAGAPEQYF. In DNA form, the CDR3 reads TGTGCCAGCAGCCATCGAGTAGCGGGAGCCCCCGAGCAGTACTTC.

This clonotype was detected many times. The gene calls are TRBV5-1 and TRBJ2-3; tentative D call: TRBD2 (5 bases). Per the germline V gene, CDR1 is SGHRS and CDR2 is YFSETQ. CDR3 length equals 13 residues. Between the trimmed V and J ends, which lost 4 bases and 6 bases, there was a span of 12 bases. The CDR3 loop is CASSEGLADTQYF. The CDR3 DNA sequence: TGCGCCAGCAGCGAGGGATTAGCGGATACGCAGTATTTT.

This clonotype was counted ten times or more. The rearrangement joins TRBV20-1 to TRBJ1-1; D uncertain. V was clipped by 0 bases and J by 2 bases, with 7 bases between them. The CDR3 spans 13 residues. Germline CDR1 DFQATT, CDR2 SNEGSKA (reference sequence). The CDR3 here is CSARDVINTEAFF. DNA for the CDR3: TGCAGTGCTAGAGACGTAATTAACACTGAAGCTTTCTTT.

This clonotype showed up just once. This sequence joins TRBV9 and TRBJ2-1; D may correspond to TRBD1 or TRBD2 (5 bases each). The CDR3 has 12 residues. With 4 bases removed from V and 5 bases from J, the gap between germline ends came to 7 bases. Per germline, CDR1 SGDLS and CDR2 YYNGEE. This chain's CDR3 is CASSRGDNEQFF. CDR3 bases: TGTGCCAGCAGCAGAGGGGACAATGAGCAGTTCTTC.